Presented here are 22 T cell receptor beta chains from one specimen sequenced in a study of blood T cell repertoires in COVID-19. Sequencing used immunoSEQ multiplex PCR; TCRdb keeps in-frame clones, though not all of them. The sample lists a few hundred thousand clones, around 87% seen once, with 10% in the top ten. The sample was PBMCs or T cells enriched from blood (not recorded which). Receptors originate from a woman aged 45-60 years who had recovered from COVID-19.

The V gene is TRBV2, the J gene TRBJ2-1; weak D call: TRBD2 (6 bases). V was cut by 7 bases and J by 4 bases, with 14 bases left in between. CDR1 is SNHLY and CDR2 is FYNNEI in the germline V gene. The CDR3 sequence is 14 residues long. CDR3 nucleotides: TGTGCCAGCAAGTGGGGGGTCTCTTACAATGAGCAGTTCTTC. Encoded protein: CASKWGVSYNEQFF.

This clone was seen a single time. The CDR3: CASSQRIPGLFGGANVLTF. The CDR3 DNA reads as TGTGCCAGCAGCCAAAGAATACCAGGGCTTTTTGGTGGGGCCAACGTCCTGACTTTC. The chain combines TRBV14 with TRBJ2-6, with D possibly matching TRBD1 (5 bases). V was clipped by 2 bases and J by 3 bases, with 20 bases between them. This CDR3 has 19 residues. CDR1 and CDR2 from the germline V gene are SGHDN and FVKESK.

The chain couples TRBV3-1 (or the pseudogene TRBV3-2) to TRBJ2-3; perhaps TRBD1 as D (5 bases). The CDR3 runs 15 residues. V was cut by 0 bases and J by 7 bases, with 14 bases left in between. The germline V gene encodes CDR1 LGHDT and CDR2 YNNKEL (reference sequence). CDR3 coding DNA: TGTGCCAGCAGCCAAGATATAGTTAGGGGTAATACGCAGTATTTT. This encodes CASSQDIVRGNTQYF.

This chain uses TRBV5-1 with TRBJ2-5, with D unresolved. Trimming left V 0 bases short and J 5 bases short, with 8 bases between. Germline V gene lookup returns CDR1 SGHRS and CDR2 YFSETQ. The CDR3 is made up of 13 amino acids. The CDR3 sequence: CASSLGGSETQYF. CDR3 sequence (DNA): TGCGCCAGCAGCTTGGGCGGTTCGGAGACCCAGTACTTC.

This sequence joins TRBV20-1 and TRBJ1-2; 10 bases fit TRBD1. Per germline, CDR1 DFQATT and CDR2 SNEGSKA (reference sequence). The CDR3 runs 11 residues. The CDR3: CSAGTGVGYTF. The CDR3 DNA follows: TGCAGCGCCGGGACAGGGGTAGGCTACACCTTC.

The gene calls are TRBV5-4 and TRBJ2-7; D is perhaps TRBD2 (6 bases). Per germline, CDR1 SGHNT and CDR2 YYREEE (reference sequence). V was clipped by 4 bases and J by 0 bases, with 8 bases between them. This CDR3 is 13 amino acids long. The CDR3 sequence is CASSNGGSYEQYF. For the CDR3, the DNA is TGTGCCAGCAGCAACGGGGGCTCCTACGAGCAGTACTTC.

The V gene is TRBV6-5, the J gene TRBJ1-1, with D possibly TRBD1 on 5 matching bases. This CDR3 has 15 residues. V was trimmed by 6 bases and J by 4 bases, leaving 18 bases between them. Germline assignment: CDR1 MNHEY and CDR2 SVGAGI. The CDR3 region is CASSLNRPGGTEAFF. CDR3 nucleotide sequence: TGTGCCAGCAGCCTTAACAGGCCGGGGGGCACTGAAGCTTTCTTT.

The V call is TRBV11-2, the J call TRBJ1-4; D gene uncertain. V lost 5 bases, J lost 5 bases, and 12 bases lay in between. Germline V gene sequence: CDR1 SGHAT, CDR2 FQNNGV. This CDR3 has 14 residues. For the CDR3, the DNA is TGTGCCAGCAGCCATTTACGAGGGAATGAAAAACTGTTTTTT. This encodes CASSHLRGNEKLFF. The full variable domain, with the rest looked up from reference TRBV11-2 and TRBJ1-4, is EAGVAQSPRYKIIEKRQSVAFWCNPISGHATLYWYQQILGQGPKLLIQFQNNGVVDDSQLPKDRFSAERLKGVDSTLKIQPAKLEDSAVYLCASSHLRGNEKLFFGSGTQLSVL.

The CDR3, as DNA: TGCAGCGTTGAAGGGGGGGAGGAGAGGCCCCAAGGAGAGACCCAGTACTTC. The encoded protein is CSVEGGEERPQGETQYF. The V call is TRBV29-1, the J call TRBJ2-5, with D possibly matching TRBD2 (6 bases). Germline CDR1 and CDR2: SQVTM and ANQGSEA. V was clipped by 1 base and J by 4 bases, with 22 bases between them. The CDR3 runs to 17 residues.

The J gene is TRBJ1-1, the V gene TRBV5-5, with TRBD1 as a possible D gene (6 bases). The ends were cut back, 4 bases at V and 1 base at J, with 14 bases in the middle. Germline V gene sequence: CDR1 SGHKS, CDR2 YYEKEE (reference sequence). The CDR3 is 15 residues long. The CDR3 DNA follows: TGTGCCAGCAGCAACAGGGTGTTTTCGAACACTGAAGCTTTCTTT. Encoded protein: CASSNRVFSNTEAFF.

V is TRBV7-9 and J is TRBJ1-6; a possible D gene is TRBD1 (6 bases). V lost 9 bases and J lost 8, with 20 bases in between. Germline assignment: CDR1 SEHNR and CDR2 FQNEAQ (reference sequence). This CDR3 is 15 amino acids long. The DNA of the CDR3 is TGTGCCAGGGATGACCGGGACACCGATCATTCACCCCTCCACTTT. This sequence encodes CARDDRDTDHSPLHF.

This clone was seen just once. The chain has TRBV5-1 and TRBJ2-7; TRBD1 matches 7 bases. CDR3 length: 14 residues. V lost 0 bases, J lost 4 bases, and 4 bases stayed unmatched. The germline CDR1 and CDR2 sequences are SGHRS and YFSETQ. This CDR3 reads CASSLVGTEYEQYF. The CDR3 DNA reads TGCGCCAGCAGCTTGGTTGGGACAGAATACGAGCAGTACTTC.

A word on this clone: Other DNA sequences in the sample encode the same CDR3. J is TRBJ1-3 and V is TRBV9; D is unclear. Trimming took 0 bases from V and 0 from J, leaving 7 bases between them. Germline V gene sequence: CDR1 SGDLS, CDR2 YYNGEE. The CDR3 extends over 15 amino acids. This CDR3 reads CASSVGESSGNTIYF. In DNA form, the CDR3 reads TGTGCCAGCAGCGTAGGGGAGAGCTCTGGAAACACCATATATTTT.

The rearrangement uses TRBV3-1 (or the pseudogene TRBV3-2) and TRBJ1-5; D possibly corresponds to TRBD1 (5 bases). Germline values: CDR1 LGHDT, CDR2 YNNKEL (reference sequence). The CDR3 runs to 15 residues. Trimming took 4 bases from V and 0 from J, leaving 10 bases between them. CDR3 coding DNA: TGTGCCAGCAGCCCCGGAGGGGATAGCAATCAGCCCCAGCATTTT. Translating it yields CASSPGGDSNQPQHF.

This clone showed up just once. V and J are TRBV27 and TRBJ2-7; 7 nucleotides align to TRBD1. The germline gives CDR1 MNHEY, CDR2 SMNVEV (reference sequence). The ends lost 8 bases at V and 6 bases at J; junction bases unmatched: 10. This CDR3 region has 13 residues. CDR3 DNA sequence: TGTGCCAGCCGATGGTCAGGGGGAGCCGAGCAGTACTTC. Amino acids: CASRWSGGAEQYF.

This chain connects TRBV4-3 to TRBJ1-3, with D hard to call. Germline V CDR1 and CDR2: LGHNA, YSLEER. The CDR3 spans 13 residues. V lost 3 bases to trimming and J lost 4 bases, with 7 bases between them. The chain's CDR3 is CASSQGRGNTIYF. The CDR3 DNA reads TGCGCCAGCAGCCAGGGCCGGGGAAACACCATATATTTT.

The chain links TRBV7-9 to TRBJ2-1; D possibly corresponds to TRBD2 (5 bases). Germline CDR1 SEHNR, CDR2 FQNEAQ (reference sequence). The V gene lost 1 base and the J gene lost 6 bases, with 13 bases spanning the gap. This CDR3 contains 15 residues. The CDR3 nucleotides read TGTGCCAGCAGCTTAGGCCAAGGCGGGCTCAATGAGCAGTTCTTC. It is translated as CASSLGQGGLNEQFF.

The chain is built from TRBV23-1 and TRBJ1-1; D is possibly TRBD1 (5 bases). TRBV23-1 is known as an ORF, though its function is uncertain. V gave up 1 base and J gave up 5 bases, with 14 bases separating them. The CDR3 is 15 residues long. CDR3 nucleotide sequence: TGCGCCAGCAGTCAATTAGGGGCCCAAACGACTGAAGCTTTCTTT. It specifies CASSQLGAQTTEAFF.

The rearrangement links TRBV19 to TRBJ2-5; D perhaps matches TRBD2 (5 bases). Germline CDR1 and CDR2: LNHDA and SQIVND (reference sequence). Trimming shortened V by 9 bases and J by 7 bases, and 15 bases separated the two germline ends. The CDR3 is 12 residues long. CDR3 nucleotides: TGTGCCAGAAGTCAGCGCCGGGGGACCCAGTACTTC. Translation: CARSQRRGTQYF.

This clone has just one count. This chain joins TRBV6-5 and TRBJ2-7, with 10 bases that match TRBD1. With 0 bases clipped from V and 2 bases from J, the junction kept 4 bases outside the gene matches. The CDR3 has 16 residues. Germline-derived CDR1 and CDR2 are MNHEY and SVGAGI. CDR3 bases: TGTGCCAGCAGTTACTCGAGGACAGGGGGACCCTACGAGCAGTACTTC. The encoded protein is CASSYSRTGGPYEQYF.

The rearrangement joins TRBV18 to TRBJ1-6, with 7 nucleotides matching TRBD1. There are 15 residues in the CDR3. Trimming took 2 bases from V and 7 from J; bases not matched to a gene: 5. CDR1 is KGHSH, CDR2 LQKENI, per germline. CDR3 sequence: CASSPTGETNSPLHF. CDR3 DNA sequence: TGTGCCAGCTCACCAACAGGGGAAACAAATTCACCCCTCCACTTT.

V gene TRBV21-1 combines with J gene TRBJ2-1; the DNA was not compared with TRBD2, the D call given in the table. TRBV21-1 is a known pseudogene. The CDR3 sequence is 22 residues long. The CDR3 here is CASSKPLRLAGGPLWVYNEQFF. DNA for the CDR3: TGTGCCAGCAGCAAACCCCTCCGGCTAGCGGGGGGGCCACTCTGGGTCTACAATGAGCAGTTCTTC.